This TCR beta chain was identified in a study of CD8+ T cells in alopecia areata. Study findings and constraints: Sequences from scalp samples also cover resident alphabeta T cells of normal skin. Sharing of TCRs across patients appeared less clear than in mice, possibly for HLA-related reasons. Lesional tissue from the scalp (especially in alopecia totalis/universalis) showed higher clonality than normal scalp.

This clone was seen a handful of times. Its antigen is not identified. These gene names are mouse names. From the germline J gene comes the end of the CDR3, since the read stops 4 residues before it. The ends were cut back, 4 bases at V and 0 bases at J, with 14 bases in the middle. Germline V gene data show CDR1 as SGHDT and CDR2 as FRDEAV. This CDR3 spans 15 amino acids. Sorting of pooled cutaneous lymph node cells was based on CD4, CD8alpha, NKG2D, NKG2ACE and other markers. Sequencing relied on a cDNA template that was reverse transcribed from extracted RNA. Here immunoSEQ multiplex PCR was the method, and the copy in TCRdb shows in-frame clones only, minus some. This repertoire holds 200,000 to 300,000 clones, and none appear only once.

Sequenced: CD4+ T cells sorted from a lymph node. The V call is TRBV14, the J call TRBJ2-7; TRBD1 might be the D (6 bases). This receptor was taken from a C3H/HeJ mouse with alopecia areata. The strain bears MHC haplotype H2-k. The CDR3 here is CASSLRDISSYEQYF. Incomplete CDR3 DNA: TGTGCCAGCAGTCTAAGGGACATTAGCTCCTAT.